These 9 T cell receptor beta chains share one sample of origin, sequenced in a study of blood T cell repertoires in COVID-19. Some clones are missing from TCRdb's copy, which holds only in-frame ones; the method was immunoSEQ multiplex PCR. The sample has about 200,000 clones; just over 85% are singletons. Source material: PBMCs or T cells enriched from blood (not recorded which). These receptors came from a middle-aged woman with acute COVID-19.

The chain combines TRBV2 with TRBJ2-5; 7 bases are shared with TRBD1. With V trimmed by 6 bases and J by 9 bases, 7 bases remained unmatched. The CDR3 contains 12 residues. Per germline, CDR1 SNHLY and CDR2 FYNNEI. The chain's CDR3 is CASSVTGDAQYF. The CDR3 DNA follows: TGTGCCAGCAGCGTTACAGGGGATGCCCAGTACTTC. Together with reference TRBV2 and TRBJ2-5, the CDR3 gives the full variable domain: EPEVTQTPSHQVTQMGQEVILRCVPISNHLYFYWYRQILGQKVEFLVSFYNNEISEKSEIFDDQFSVERPDGSNFTLKIRSTKLEDSAMYFCASSVTGDAQYFGPGTRLLVL.

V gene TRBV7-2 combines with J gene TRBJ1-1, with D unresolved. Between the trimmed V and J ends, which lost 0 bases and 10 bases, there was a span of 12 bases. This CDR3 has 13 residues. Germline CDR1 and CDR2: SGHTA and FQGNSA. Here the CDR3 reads CASSLAVRDVAFF. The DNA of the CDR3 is TGTGCCAGCAGCTTAGCGGTGAGGGATGTAGCTTTCTTT.

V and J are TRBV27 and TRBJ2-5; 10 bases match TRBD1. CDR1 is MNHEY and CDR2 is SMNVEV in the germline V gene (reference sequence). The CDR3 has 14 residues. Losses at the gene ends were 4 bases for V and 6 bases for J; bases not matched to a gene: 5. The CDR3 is CASSSTGGWKTQYF. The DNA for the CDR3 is TGTGCCAGCAGTTCGACAGGGGGCTGGAAGACCCAGTACTTC.

Here the CDR3 reads CASSLEGLEFNEQFF. The DNA of the CDR3 is TGTGCCAGCAGCTTGGAGGGACTAGAATTCAATGAGCAGTTCTTC. V usage is TRBV5-6 and J usage is TRBJ2-1; the match to TRBD2 covers 8 bases. V dropped 0 bases and J dropped 6; count of bases not matched to a gene: 5. CDR1 is SGHDT, CDR2 YYEEEE, per germline. This CDR3 has 15 amino acids.

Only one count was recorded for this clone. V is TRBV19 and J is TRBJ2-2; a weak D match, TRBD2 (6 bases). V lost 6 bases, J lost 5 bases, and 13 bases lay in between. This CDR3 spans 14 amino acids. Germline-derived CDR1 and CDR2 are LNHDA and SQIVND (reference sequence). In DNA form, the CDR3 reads TGTGCCAGTAGGGACGGAGGGCTTACCGGGGAGCTGTTTTTT. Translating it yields CASRDGGLTGELFF.

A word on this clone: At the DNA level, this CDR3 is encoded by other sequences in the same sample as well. CDR3 loop: CASSLGGYEQYF. Here the CDR3 DNA reads TGCGCCAGCAGCTTGGGCGGGTACGAGCAGTACTTC. This rearrangement joins TRBV5-1 to TRBJ2-7; perhaps TRBD2 as D (5 bases). Germline V gene lookup returns CDR1 SGHRS and CDR2 YFSETQ. V lost 0 bases and J 4 bases, leaving 5 bases between the germline ends. The CDR3 is 12 amino acids.

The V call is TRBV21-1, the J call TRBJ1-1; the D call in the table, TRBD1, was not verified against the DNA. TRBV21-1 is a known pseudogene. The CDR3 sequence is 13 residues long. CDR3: CASTTGENTEAFF. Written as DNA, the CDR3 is TGTGCCAGCACGACAGGGGAGAACACTGAAGCTTTCTTT.

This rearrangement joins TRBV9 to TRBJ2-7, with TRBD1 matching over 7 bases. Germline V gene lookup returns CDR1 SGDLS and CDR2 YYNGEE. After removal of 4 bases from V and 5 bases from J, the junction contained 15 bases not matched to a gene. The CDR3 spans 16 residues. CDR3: CASSIQDRDLRNEQYF. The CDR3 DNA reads TGTGCCAGCAGCATACAAGACAGGGACCTTCGAAACGAGCAGTACTTC.

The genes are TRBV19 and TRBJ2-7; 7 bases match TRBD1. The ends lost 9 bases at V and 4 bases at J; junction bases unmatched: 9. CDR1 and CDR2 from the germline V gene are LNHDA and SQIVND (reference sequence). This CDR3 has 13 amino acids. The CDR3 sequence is CASSLGRGYEQYF. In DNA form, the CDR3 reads TGTGCCAGCTCCCTGGGCAGGGGGTACGAGCAGTACTTC.